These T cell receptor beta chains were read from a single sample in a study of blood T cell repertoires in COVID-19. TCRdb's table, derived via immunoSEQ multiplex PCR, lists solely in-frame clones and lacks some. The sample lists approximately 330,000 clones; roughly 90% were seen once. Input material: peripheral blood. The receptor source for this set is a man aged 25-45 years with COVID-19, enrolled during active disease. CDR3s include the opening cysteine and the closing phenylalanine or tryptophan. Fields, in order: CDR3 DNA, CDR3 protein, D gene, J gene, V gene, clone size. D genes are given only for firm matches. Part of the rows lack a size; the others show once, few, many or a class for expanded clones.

cdr3_nt: TGTGCCAGCAGTTCGCCACAGGGGTTTGGCTATGGCTACACCTTC; cdr3_aa: CASSSPQGFGYGYTF; d_call: TRBD1; j_call: TRBJ1-2; v_call: TRBV28; clone_size: NA
cdr3_nt: TGTGCCAGCAGCCCCCCGGGACTCTTGTATGGCTACACCTTC; cdr3_aa: CASSPPGLLYGYTF; d_call: NA; j_call: TRBJ1-2; v_call: TRBV7-2; clone_size: NA
cdr3_nt: TGTGCCAGCAGATGGGGACAGGGAATTTATAGCAATCAGCCCCAGCATTTT; cdr3_aa: CASRWGQGIYSNQPQHF; d_call: TRBD1; j_call: TRBJ1-5; v_call: TRBV28; clone_size: NA
cdr3_nt: TGTGCCAGCAGCCAAGATTCGATAGCTCTGAAGGAAGATGGCTACACCTTC; cdr3_aa: CASSQDSIALKEDGYTF; d_call: NA; j_call: TRBJ1-2; v_call: TRBV3-1/TRBV3-2; clone_size: once
cdr3_nt: TGTGCCAGCAGCCAAGCCCAATCGACAGGGGTCGGTGGAAACACCATATATTTT; cdr3_aa: CASSQAQSTGVGGNTIYF; d_call: TRBD1; j_call: TRBJ1-3; v_call: TRBV3-1/TRBV3-2; clone_size: NA
cdr3_nt: TGCAGTGCTAGTAGACTGATAGCGGGGGGGGGCCACAATGAGCAGTTCTTC; cdr3_aa: CSASRLIAGGGHNEQFF; d_call: TRBD2; j_call: TRBJ2-1; v_call: TRBV20-1; clone_size: NA
cdr3_nt: TGCGCCAGCCGCACAGGGGCCGCGCCCATGAACACTGAAGCTTTCTTT; cdr3_aa: CASRTGAAPMNTEAFF; d_call: TRBD1; j_call: TRBJ1-1; v_call: TRBV5-1; clone_size: NA
cdr3_nt: TGTGCCAGTAGTAAAGAGGGGACTAGCGGGAGCTACGAGCAGTACTTC; cdr3_aa: CASSKEGTSGSYEQYF; d_call: TRBD2; j_call: TRBJ2-7; v_call: TRBV19; clone_size: NA
cdr3_nt: TGTGCCAGCAGCTTGACAGGGGGAAACACTGAAGCTTTCTTT; cdr3_aa: CASSLTGGNTEAFF; d_call: TRBD1; j_call: TRBJ1-1; v_call: TRBV7-9; clone_size: NA
cdr3_nt: TGTGCCAGCAGCTCACGGGACAGGGTAACAGATACGCAGTATTTT; cdr3_aa: CASSSRDRVTDTQYF; d_call: TRBD1; j_call: TRBJ2-3; v_call: TRBV5-4; clone_size: NA
cdr3_nt: TGTGCCAGCAGCCCCGGGGACTACCAAGAGACCCAGTACTTC; cdr3_aa: CASSPGDYQETQYF; d_call: NA; j_call: TRBJ2-5; v_call: TRBV6-2/TRBV6-3; clone_size: NA
cdr3_nt: TGTGCCAGCAGTCTCGACAGGGGAGGCAACACTGAAGCTTTCTTT; cdr3_aa: CASSLDRGGNTEAFF; d_call: TRBD1; j_call: TRBJ1-1; v_call: TRBV2; clone_size: NA
cdr3_nt: TGTGCCAGCAGACATGGCAATCAGCCCCAGCATTTT; cdr3_aa: CASRHGNQPQHF; d_call: NA; j_call: TRBJ1-5; v_call: TRBV28; clone_size: NA
cdr3_nt: TGTGCCAGCAGCCAGGGACAGGAGCCAGGAAAACTGTTTTTT; cdr3_aa: CASSQGQEPGKLFF; d_call: TRBD1; j_call: TRBJ1-4; v_call: TRBV9; clone_size: NA
cdr3_nt: TGTGCCAGCAGCCCATACAGGGGGAACACTGAAGCTTTCTTT; cdr3_aa: CASSPYRGNTEAFF; d_call: TRBD1; j_call: TRBJ1-1; v_call: TRBV7-2; clone_size: NA
cdr3_nt: TGTGCCAGCAGCCCTGGACACTATACGCAGTATTTT; cdr3_aa: CASSPGHYTQYF; d_call: NA; j_call: TRBJ2-3; v_call: TRBV3-1/TRBV3-2; clone_size: NA
cdr3_nt: TGTGCCAGTAAAGACAACTACGAGCAGTACTTC; cdr3_aa: CASKDNYEQYF; d_call: NA; j_call: TRBJ2-7; v_call: TRBV19; clone_size: few
cdr3_nt: TGTGCCAGCAGCCCGGGCACCGGGGAGCTGTTTTTT; cdr3_aa: CASSPGTGELFF; d_call: NA; j_call: TRBJ2-2; v_call: TRBV12-3/TRBV12-4; clone_size: NA
cdr3_nt: TGTGCCAGCAGCGCGAGGACATTGACTGAAGCTTTCTTT; cdr3_aa: CASSARTLTEAFF; d_call: NA; j_call: TRBJ1-1; v_call: TRBV11-3; clone_size: NA
cdr3_nt: TGTGCCTTCCTAGGGGGTAGCGGGAAAGAGACCCAGTACTTC; cdr3_aa: CAFLGGSGKETQYF; d_call: TRBD2; j_call: TRBJ2-5; v_call: TRBV2; clone_size: once
cdr3_nt: TGTGCCAGCAGCCAAGATAGGAGGGTTTGGGAGACCCAGTACTTC; cdr3_aa: CASSQDRRVWETQYF; d_call: NA; j_call: TRBJ2-5; v_call: TRBV3-1/TRBV3-2; clone_size: NA
cdr3_nt: TGTGCCAGCAGCTTGGAGACGCTCTCCTACGAGCAGTACTTC; cdr3_aa: CASSLETLSYEQYF; d_call: NA; j_call: TRBJ2-7; v_call: TRBV7-2; clone_size: few
cdr3_nt: TGTGCCAGCAGCCTTAGACTACTAGCGGGGGTTTCGAACACCGGGGAGCTGTTTTTT; cdr3_aa: CASSLRLLAGVSNTGELFF; d_call: TRBD2; j_call: TRBJ2-2; v_call: TRBV7-8; clone_size: once
cdr3_nt: TGTGCCAGCAGCGACCCCGGGACAGGGGGCCCTAATACGCAGTATTTT; cdr3_aa: CASSDPGTGGPNTQYF; d_call: TRBD1; j_call: TRBJ2-3; v_call: TRBV7-8; clone_size: NA
cdr3_nt: TGCAGCGTTGGGTGGCAGGACACTGAAGCTTTCTTT; cdr3_aa: CSVGWQDTEAFF; d_call: NA; j_call: TRBJ1-1; v_call: TRBV29-1; clone_size: NA
cdr3_nt: TGTGCCAGCAGCTCCCGGGACTTCAACACCGGGGAGCTGTTTTTT; cdr3_aa: CASSSRDFNTGELFF; d_call: NA; j_call: TRBJ2-2; v_call: TRBV6-6; clone_size: NA
cdr3_nt: TGTGCCAGCATTCTCAGGGGGCGCGGGTCGAATGGCTACACCTTC; cdr3_aa: CASILRGRGSNGYTF; d_call: TRBD1; j_call: TRBJ1-2; v_call: TRBV28; clone_size: NA
cdr3_nt: TGCGCCAGCAGCCAAGATATGTATGGCTACACCTTC; cdr3_aa: CASSQDMYGYTF; d_call: NA; j_call: TRBJ1-2; v_call: TRBV4-1; clone_size: NA
cdr3_nt: TGTGCCAGCAGTTACGGGGCTCCGGGGCAGTATTTT; cdr3_aa: CASSYGAPGQYF; d_call: NA; j_call: TRBJ2-3; v_call: TRBV6-6; clone_size: many
cdr3_nt: TGTGCCAGCAACGGGCAGGGGATGACGAACACTGAAGCTTTCTTT; cdr3_aa: CASNGQGMTNTEAFF; d_call: NA; j_call: TRBJ1-1; v_call: TRBV28; clone_size: once
cdr3_nt: TGCGCCAGCAGCTTGGCTGCGGGATACGAGCAGTACTTC; cdr3_aa: CASSLAAGYEQYF; d_call: NA; j_call: TRBJ2-7; v_call: TRBV5-1; clone_size: NA
cdr3_nt: TGTGCCAGCTCACCACGTATGGCAGGGGGCGACGAGCAGTACTTC; cdr3_aa: CASSPRMAGGDEQYF; d_call: TRBD1; j_call: TRBJ2-7; v_call: TRBV18; clone_size: NA
cdr3_nt: TGTGCCATCAGCCCAGGGGTTGACAATCAGCCCCAGCATTTT; cdr3_aa: CAISPGVDNQPQHF; d_call: NA; j_call: TRBJ1-5; v_call: TRBV10-3; clone_size: NA
cdr3_nt: TGTGCCAGCAGCTTAGACGGGCGGGTTGAGCAGTTCTTC; cdr3_aa: CASSLDGRVEQFF; d_call: NA; j_call: TRBJ2-1; v_call: TRBV7-2; clone_size: NA
cdr3_nt: TGTGCCAGCAGTTTATCTGTAGCGGGAGTTAATGAGCAGTTCTTC; cdr3_aa: CASSLSVAGVNEQFF; d_call: TRBD2; j_call: TRBJ2-1; v_call: TRBV28; clone_size: NA
cdr3_nt: TGCGCCAGCAGCCGGTACAGGGATCAAGAGACCCAGTACTTC; cdr3_aa: CASSRYRDQETQYF; d_call: NA; j_call: TRBJ2-5; v_call: TRBV4-1; clone_size: NA
cdr3_nt: TGTGCCAGCAGCTGGGGACAGGGCCCCTACGAGCAGTACTTC; cdr3_aa: CASSWGQGPYEQYF; d_call: TRBD1; j_call: TRBJ2-7; v_call: TRBV6-5; clone_size: NA
cdr3_nt: TGCGCCAGCAGCTTGATCGTTCGCTCTGGGGCCAACGTCCTGACTTTC; cdr3_aa: CASSLIVRSGANVLTF; d_call: NA; j_call: TRBJ2-6; v_call: TRBV5-1; clone_size: once
cdr3_nt: TGTGCCAGCAGCCCGCGGGGGGGGGTAGGCGGGAACACAGATACGCAGTATTTT; cdr3_aa: CASSPRGGVGGNTDTQYF; d_call: TRBD2; j_call: TRBJ2-3; v_call: TRBV4-2; clone_size: NA
cdr3_nt: TGTGCCAGCAGTTTCAGGGGGCAAGAGACCCAGTACTTC; cdr3_aa: CASSFRGQETQYF; d_call: TRBD1; j_call: TRBJ2-5; v_call: TRBV6-1; clone_size: NA
cdr3_nt: TGTGCCAGCAGCATGACTAGCGGGGGGGGCTACGAGCAGTACTTC; cdr3_aa: CASSMTSGGGYEQYF; d_call: TRBD2; j_call: TRBJ2-7; v_call: TRBV13; clone_size: once
cdr3_nt: TGTGCCAGCAGGGGCTTATTAGGGGGACCCATGCACGAGCAGTACTTC; cdr3_aa: CASRGLLGGPMHEQYF; d_call: NA; j_call: TRBJ2-7; v_call: TRBV28; clone_size: NA
cdr3_nt: TGTGCCAGCTCAACAAGTGTTTCCACTGAAGCTTTCTTT; cdr3_aa: CASSTSVSTEAFF; d_call: NA; j_call: TRBJ1-1; v_call: TRBV18; clone_size: NA
cdr3_nt: TGCGCCAGCAGCTACGACAGTCCTGCCGATGGCTACACCTTC; cdr3_aa: CASSYDSPADGYTF; d_call: NA; j_call: TRBJ1-2; v_call: TRBV5-1; clone_size: NA
cdr3_nt: TGTGCCAGCAATCAGGGTGATTTCAGAGATACGCAGTATTTT; cdr3_aa: CASNQGDFRDTQYF; d_call: NA; j_call: TRBJ2-3; v_call: TRBV6-6; clone_size: few
cdr3_nt: TGCGCCAGCAGCCAAGATTGGCGGGGGGGGTCAGATACGCAGTATTTT; cdr3_aa: CASSQDWRGGSDTQYF; d_call: TRBD2; j_call: TRBJ2-3; v_call: TRBV4-3; clone_size: once
cdr3_nt: TGTGCCAGCAGCTCGCAGGGGGGATTAGCCGGGGAGCTGTTTTTT; cdr3_aa: CASSSQGGLAGELFF; d_call: NA; j_call: TRBJ2-2; v_call: TRBV5-4; clone_size: once
cdr3_nt: TGTGCCACCAGCAGACAGGGGGCTTCTAATGAAAAACTGTTTTTT; cdr3_aa: CATSRQGASNEKLFF; d_call: TRBD1; j_call: TRBJ1-4; v_call: TRBV15; clone_size: NA
cdr3_nt: TGTGCCAGGTCATGGGACAGGGGATATAATTCACCCCTCCACTTT; cdr3_aa: CARSWDRGYNSPLHF; d_call: NA; j_call: TRBJ1-6; v_call: TRBV21-1; clone_size: NA